Listed here are 8 T cell receptor beta chains from one sample, sequenced in a study of blood T cell repertoires in COVID-19. Profiling relied on immunoSEQ multiplex PCR, and the TCRdb table lists in-frame clones only, not all of them. Altogether tens of thousands of clones are present, about 87% being singletons, with the ten largest covering around 7%. Sequenced material: peripheral blood. These receptors came from a human donor in a cohort sampled during active COVID-19.

V gene TRBV7-3 combines with J gene TRBJ2-1, with a possible D match to TRBD2 (6 bases). Trimming left V 1 base short and J 3 bases short, with 7 bases between. The CDR3 extends over 14 amino acids. Looked up from germline, CDR1 is SGHTA and CDR2 is FQGTGA. CDR3 in DNA: TGTGCCAGCAGCTTAATCGGGGGCTACAATGAGCAGTTCTTC. Protein sequence: CASSLIGGYNEQFF. Looking up the rest from reference TRBV7-3 and TRBJ2-1 gives the full variable domain: GAGVSQTPSNKVTEKGKYVELRCDPISGHTALYWYRQSLGQGPEFLIYFQGTGAADDSGLPNDRFFAVRPEGSVSTLKIQRTERGDSAVYLCASSLIGGYNEQFFGPGTRLTVL.

This chain links TRBV4-2 with TRBJ2-1, with D tentatively TRBD1 (5 bases). CDR1 is LGHNA and CDR2 is YNFKEQ in the germline V gene. The length of the CDR3 is 15 residues. Trimming shortened V by 0 bases and J by 11 bases, and 17 bases separated the two germline ends. The CDR3 sequence is CASSQDGAIKTKQFF. CDR3 DNA: TGTGCCAGCAGCCAAGATGGGGCTATCAAGACAAAGCAGTTCTTC.

The chain recombines TRBV5-1 with TRBJ1-4; D call uncertain. Germline CDR1 is SGHRS and CDR2 is YFSETQ. The CDR3 runs 14 residues. V shed 2 bases and J shed 8 bases, with 13 bases lying between them. CDR3 bases: TGCGCCAGCAGCTTTGCCGGGTCTCGGGAAAAACTGTTTTTT. This translates into CASSFAGSREKLFF.

This chain joins TRBV12-5 and TRBJ2-1, with D possibly matching TRBD2 (7 bases). The CDR3 runs to 15 residues. V shed 0 bases and J shed 9 bases, with 15 bases lying between them. From germline, CDR1 is LGHNT and CDR2 FRNRAP. CDR3 nucleotide sequence: TGTGCTAGTGGTTTGGTATCTAGGGAGGGGGGTGAGCAGTTCTTC. Its translation is CASGLVSREGGEQFF.

The genes are TRBV11-2 and TRBJ2-1; 15 positions match TRBD2. The CDR3 has 18 amino acids. J lost 4 bases, V lost 4 bases, and 8 bases had no gene match. From germline, CDR1 is SGHAT and CDR2 FQNNGV. CDR3 residues: CASSYGLAGGPSYNEQFF. CDR3 bases: TGTGCCAGCAGCTACGGACTAGCGGGAGGGCCAAGTTACAATGAGCAGTTCTTC.

The CDR3 DNA is TGTGCCAGCAGTTTAATAAGCGGGAGGTTGGCAGATACGCAGTATTTT. Its translation is CASSLISGRLADTQYF. This chain uses TRBV27 with TRBJ2-3, with 9 bases aligning to TRBD2. The CDR3 has 16 residues. J gave up 4 bases and V 2 bases, and 7 bases lay outside the gene matches. Germline V CDR1 and CDR2: MNHEY, SMNVEV (reference sequence).

This sequence joins TRBV4-2 and TRBJ1-1; possible D gene TRBD1, 5 bases. This CDR3 has 14 amino acids. Germline V lookup: CDR1 LGHNA, CDR2 YNFKEQ. V lost 1 base and J lost 3, with 9 bases in between. The CDR3 region is CASSQAGGDTEAFF. The CDR3 DNA reads as TGTGCCAGCAGCCAAGCGGGAGGGGACACTGAAGCTTTCTTT.

CDR3 bases: TGTGCCTGGAGAGACAGGGGCCTAATTAGAAACACCATATATTTT. Encoded protein: CAWRDRGLIRNTIYF. V usage is TRBV30 and J usage is TRBJ1-3; TRBD1 matches 8 bases. Germline CDR1 and CDR2: GTSNPN and SVGIG (reference sequence). With V trimmed by 3 bases and J by 5 bases, 9 bases remained unmatched. The CDR3 contains 15 residues.